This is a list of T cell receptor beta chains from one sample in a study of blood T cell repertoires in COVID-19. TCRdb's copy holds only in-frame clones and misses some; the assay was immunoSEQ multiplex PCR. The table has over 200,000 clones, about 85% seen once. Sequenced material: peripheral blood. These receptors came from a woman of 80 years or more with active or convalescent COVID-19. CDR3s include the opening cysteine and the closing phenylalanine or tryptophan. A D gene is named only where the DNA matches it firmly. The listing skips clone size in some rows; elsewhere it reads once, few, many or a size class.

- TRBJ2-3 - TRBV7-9 TGTGCCAGCAGCTCCCTCAACCCGGGGGGCTTCACAGATACGCAGTATTTT CASSSLNPGGFTDTQYF
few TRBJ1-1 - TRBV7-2 TGTGCCTCCGCCGAGGACACTGAAGCTTTCTTT CASAEDTEAFF
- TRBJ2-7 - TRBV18 TGTGCCAGCTCCCCAGGAAGGGGGGGGGCCTACGAGCAGTACTTC CASSPGRGGAYEQYF
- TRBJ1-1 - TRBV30 TGTGCCTGGAGACAGCTCCCCCATGAAGCTTTCTTT CAWRQLPHEAFF
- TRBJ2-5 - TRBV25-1 TGTGCCAGCAGACCCCGAGAGGTTTCTTTTCCCTACTTC CASRPREVSFPYF
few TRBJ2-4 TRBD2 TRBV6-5 TGTGCCAGCAGTCCCCCCGGGTGGGGGGGGGACATTCAGTACTTC CASSPPGWGGDIQYF
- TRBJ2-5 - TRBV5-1 TGCGCCAGCAGCTTTTGGGGGGTCCAAGAGACCCAGTACTTC CASSFWGVQETQYF
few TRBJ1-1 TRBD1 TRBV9 TGTGCCAGCAGCACACAGGGGGGCAACACTGAAGCTTTCTTT CASSTQGGNTEAFF
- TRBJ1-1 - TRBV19 TGTGCCAGTAGTCAAAGGAGACGGAACACTGAAGCTTTCTTT CASSQRRRNTEAFF
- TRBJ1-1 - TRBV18 TGTGCCAGCTCACTCACAGGCCCCAAGGACACTGAAGCTTTCTTT CASSLTGPKDTEAFF
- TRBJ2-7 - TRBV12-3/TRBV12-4 TGTGCCAGCAGTCCCGAGACACTTTACGAGCAGTACTTC CASSPETLYEQYF
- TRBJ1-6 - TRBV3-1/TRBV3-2 TGTGCCAGCAGCCAAGGTATCAGTAATTCACCCCTCCACTTT CASSQGISNSPLHF
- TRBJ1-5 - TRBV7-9 TGTGCCAGCAGCTTAGAGGGGGTTATACAGCCCCAGCATTTT CASSLEGVIQPQHF
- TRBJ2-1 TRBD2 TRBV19 TGTGCCAGTAGTCCTCTGCTAGCGGGAGACCCCCATGAGCAGTTCTTC CASSPLLAGDPHEQFF
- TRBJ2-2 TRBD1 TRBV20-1 TGCAGTGCTAGTAAAGAGGGGGCAGCCGGGGAGCTGTTTTTT CSASKEGAAGELFF
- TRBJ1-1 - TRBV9 TGTGCCAGCAGCCCCCTTAGGAGGGACGACGCTTTCTTT CASSPLRRDDAFF
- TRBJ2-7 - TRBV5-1 TGCGCCAGCAGCCCCAGGGGTACGGGATCGTACGAGCAGTACTTC CASSPRGTGSYEQYF
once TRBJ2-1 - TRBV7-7 TGTGCCAGCAGCTTAGGTAGTAACAATGAGCAGTTCTTC CASSLGSNNEQFF
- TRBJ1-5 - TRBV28 TGTGCCAGCAGTTCAGGGTTTGGGCAGCCCCAGCATTTT CASSSGFGQPQHF
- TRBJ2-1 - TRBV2 TGTGCCAGCAGTCCCCGGTTCTCCTACAATGAGCAGTTCTTC CASSPRFSYNEQFF
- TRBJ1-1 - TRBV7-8 TGTGCCAGCAGCTCCAGACAGCTTGGGGAAGCTTTCTTT CASSSRQLGEAFF
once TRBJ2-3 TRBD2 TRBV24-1 TGTGCCACGGGTGACGGAAGCGGGAGCCCAGATACGCAGTATTTT CATGDGSGSPDTQYF
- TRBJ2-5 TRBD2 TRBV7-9 TGTGCCAGCAGCTTGGGTAGCGGGAGGGGTCGAGAGACCCAGTACTTC CASSLGSGRGRETQYF
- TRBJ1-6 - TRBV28 TGTGCCAGCAGTTTGGACCGGGACTATAATTCACCCCTCCACTTT CASSLDRDYNSPLHF
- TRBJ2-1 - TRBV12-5 TGTGCTAGTGGTTTGAAGACTCAATTAAACTACAATGAGCAGTTCTTC CASGLKTQLNYNEQFF
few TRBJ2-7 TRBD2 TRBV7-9 TGTGCCAGCAGCTCACGACTAGCGGGTGGGTCCTACGAGCAGTACTTC CASSSRLAGGSYEQYF
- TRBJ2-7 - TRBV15 TGTGCCACCAGCAGAGATAAGGGGGACGAGCAGTACTTC CATSRDKGDEQYF
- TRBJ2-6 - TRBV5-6 TGTGCCAGCAGCTTGGTCCCTTCTGGGGCCAACGTCCTGACTTTC CASSLVPSGANVLTF
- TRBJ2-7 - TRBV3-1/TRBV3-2 TGTGCCAGCAGCCAAGACCGACAGGTACAGTACTTC CASSQDRQVQYF
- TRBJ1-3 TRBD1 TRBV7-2 TGTGCCAGCAGCCCCCAGGGACAGGGTGGGGACACCATATATTTT CASSPQGQGGDTIYF
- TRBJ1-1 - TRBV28 TGTGCCAGCAGGCCCCCCTCCAGGGTACCTGAAGCTTTCTTT CASRPPSRVPEAFF
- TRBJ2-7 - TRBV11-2 TGTGCCAGCAGCTTATTCACAGGCCCGACCGGGGAGCAGTACTTC CASSLFTGPTGEQYF
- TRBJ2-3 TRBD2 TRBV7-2 TGTGCCAGCAGCCTTGCCCCTCCGGGAGGTAGCGGTGAGGATACGCAGTATTTT CASSLAPPGGSGEDTQYF
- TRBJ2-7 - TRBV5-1 TGCGCCAGCAGCTTGGCCACGTTAGTCGGCTCGGGCGAGCAGTACTTC CASSLATLVGSGEQYF
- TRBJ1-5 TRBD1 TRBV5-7 TGTGCCAGCAGCGCCGGGACAGATAATCAGCCCCAGCATTTT CASSAGTDNQPQHF
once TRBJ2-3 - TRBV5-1 TGCGCCAGCAGCTCCCACCTTACACTAGTTTCCGATACGCAGTATTTT CASSSHLTLVSDTQYF
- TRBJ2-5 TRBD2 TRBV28 TGTGCCAGCACGACTAGCGGGGGGGCCAGAGAGACCCAGTACTTC CASTTSGGARETQYF
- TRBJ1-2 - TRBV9 TGTGCCAGCAGCGTAGATGTCAGGGGAACGGGTGGCTACACCTTC CASSVDVRGTGGYTF
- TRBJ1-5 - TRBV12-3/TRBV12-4 TGTGCCAGCAGCTCGACACGACAGCCCCAGCATTTT CASSSTRQPQHF
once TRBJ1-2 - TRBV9 TGTGCCAGCATCACCCGGGGGGGGAACTTACACTATGGCTACACCTTC CASITRGGNLHYGYTF
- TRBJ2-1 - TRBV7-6 TGTGCCAGCAGCCCCCAGGGGAGCTCCTACAATGAGCAGTTCTTC CASSPQGSSYNEQFF
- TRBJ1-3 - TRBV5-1 TGCGCCAGCAGCTTGGGGCCATCGGGGTCTGGAAACACCATATATTTT CASSLGPSGSGNTIYF
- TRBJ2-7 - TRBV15 TGTGCCACCAGTCCAGGTGGACAGCTCTCCTACGAGCAGTACTTC CATSPGGQLSYEQYF
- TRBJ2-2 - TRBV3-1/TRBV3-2 TGTGCCAGCAGTCCCCCCGACAGTGTTAACACCGGGGAGCTGTTTTTT CASSPPDSVNTGELFF
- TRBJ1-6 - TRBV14 TGTGCCAGCAGCCAAGATAAGGACAGCTCCTATAATTCACCCCTCCACTTT CASSQDKDSSYNSPLHF
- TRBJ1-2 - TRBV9 TGTGCCAGCAGCGTAGACGGTTCCTATGGCTACACCTTC CASSVDGSYGYTF